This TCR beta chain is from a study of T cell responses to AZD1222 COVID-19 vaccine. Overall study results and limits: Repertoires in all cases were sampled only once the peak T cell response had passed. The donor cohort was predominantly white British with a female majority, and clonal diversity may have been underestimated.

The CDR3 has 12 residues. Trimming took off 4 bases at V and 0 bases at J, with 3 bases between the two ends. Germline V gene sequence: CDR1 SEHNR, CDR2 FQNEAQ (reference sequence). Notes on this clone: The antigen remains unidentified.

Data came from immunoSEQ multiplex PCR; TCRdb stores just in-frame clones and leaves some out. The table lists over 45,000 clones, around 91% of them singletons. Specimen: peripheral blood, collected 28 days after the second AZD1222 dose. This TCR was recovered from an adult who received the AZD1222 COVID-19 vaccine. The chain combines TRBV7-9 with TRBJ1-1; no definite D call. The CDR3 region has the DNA TGTGCCAGCAGCTACTTGAACACTGAAGCTTTCTTT. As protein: CASSYLNTEAFF.